This TCR beta chain originates from a study of shared clonotypes between healthy human individuals (TCRdb year 2020). Study-level background: Three men and a couple of women, aged 18 to 49 years, made up the cohort. Between about 0.8 and 9 billion PBMCs per donor were obtained by leukapheresis. To increase sequencing depth and limit assay-specific biases, TCR repertoire library preparation and sequencing were carried out by different laboratories using diverse techniques. To estimate repertoire size and how much clonotypes are shared between individuals, the study performed deep sequencing of blood TCR repertoires from a few healthy adults. Per donor, three plates each were used for CD4 naive and CD4 memory, two for CD8 naive, and one for CD8 memory. Findings and caveats that apply to the study as a whole: Incomplete sequencing was indicated by rarefaction of sorted-subset datasets, despite the large sequencing depth. Sampling was restricted to blood, and TCR repertoires in tissue are likely to differ from TCR repertoires in blood. Compared with non-shared clonotypes, clonotypes shared by all four sorted-subset donors had higher generation probabilities. Pairwise subsampling led to the expectation that sequencing depth would affect the degree of clonotype sharing among donors. Because the study included only a small number of donors, the genetic and exposure-history diversity represented was limited. Estimated clonotype richness was generally larger for naive than for memory subsets. Across a few donors, approximately 5% of naive CD4, over 3% of naive CD8, roughly 2.3% of memory CD4, and about 0.4% of memory CD8 clonotypes were shared.

TCR CDR3 regions were amplified from genomic DNA by multiplex PCR using the deep immunoSEQ assay. Genomic DNA extracted from each cell subset was distributed evenly over all wells of several immunoSEQ 96-well plates, and each plate served as one replicate. Each replicate PCR for sorted subsets received roughly 0.2 ug genomic DNA, equal to some 32,000 T cell genomes. Purified libraries were measured with a Qubit 3.0 fluorometer, size-checked on a Bioanalyzer 2100, and measured again with the KAPA Library Quantification kit. A separate single-read 150-cycle Illumina NextSeq 550 flow cell was used to sequence each immunoSEQ 96-well plate. The source study handled its data this way. The immunoSEQ output contained only junctional sequences without quality scores, so filtering could not match that applied to full-length reads. To assign V/J genes and CDR3, sequences were annotated using PyIR, a Python wrapper for IgBLAST v1.9, with IMGT germline references. Any read was removed if the V/J assignment was weak (E-value above 1e-6), the CDR3 was missing, or the read contained stop codons, out-of-frame junctions, or ambiguous translated residues. A V3J clonotype was defined by an identical inferred V gene, J gene, and CDR3 amino acid sequence. Percentage overlap between repertoires was computed as shared unique clonotypes divided by the size of the smaller repertoire. RTK rarefaction, the Chao1 estimator, and Recon v2.1 estimates of unobserved clonotypes were used to assess repertoire richness. Generation probabilities were computed with OLGA for all TCRbeta clonotypes obtained by the gDNA method from a few donors. The immuneACCESS repertoire file appears here via TCRdb, limited to in-frame rearrangements. These files lack a portion of the clones; in checked studies, under half of the deficit traces to unresolved V genes, and the cause of the others is not known. Clone size and the V and J calls come from that table; the DNA yielded D and trimming. The sample table holds about 1 million clones, of which around four fifths were seen once. The ten largest clonotypes hold 1.4% of the sample.

Counted from cysteine to phenylalanine, this CDR3 has 13 amino acids. Solely the CDR3 DNA is kept, with 39 bases framed from the first base. The germline V gene provides CDR1 MNHNS and CDR2 SASEGT. A distance of 10 bases separates the germline ends of V and J, which lose 8 bases and 0 bases respectively. This clone was detected only a few times. There is no known antigen for this receptor. No much larger clone exists at a distance of one base, and base qualities are not known. Donors were healthy HIV-negative adults with no recently reported acute infections or vaccinations. Every donor was a Caucasian adult living in Nashville, Tennessee, USA. CD4+ T cells were enriched by magnetic negative selection, after which naive cells were positively selected on CD45RA and the negative fraction was taken as the memory subset. Blood was obtained by leukapheresis, after which PBMCs were separated by Ficoll-Histopaque density gradient centrifugation and cryopreserved in liquid nitrogen vapor phase. Purity and quantity of every magnetically sorted T cell population were checked by analytical flow cytometry. Genomic DNA was isolated from every sorted fraction and measured by UV absorbance on a Nanodrop 2000c.

This TCR came from a man aged 18 to 35 in good health. The sequencing input was memory CD4+ T cells sorted from blood. The label giving this sample's cell subset or site can be read as: CD45RA-negative fraction. The chain was built from TRBV6-1 and TRBJ2-5, with a tentative D gene TRBD2 over 6 matching bases. The nucleotide sequence is TGTGCCAGCGCCCGGGACTACCAAGAGACCCAGTACTTC. Its protein reads: CASARDYQETQYF.